Sequencing of this T cell receptor beta chain was carried out in a study of cytomegalovirus exposure and HLA in healthy donors. Study-level results: A later analysis linked a missense DCLRE1C variant to TCR beta V- and J-gene trimming.

V shed 5 bases, J shed 3 bases, and the junction held 10 bases outside the gene matches. This CDR3 is built from 15 residues. The V gene's germline CDR1 is SEHNR and CDR2 FQNEAQ (reference sequence). On this clone itself: Its matching antigen is unknown.

With 60 Vbeta and 13 Jbeta primers, the PCR was carried out. TCRdb's table, derived via immunoSEQ multiplex PCR, lists solely in-frame clones and lacks some. The table lists over 150,000 clones, around 79% of them singletons, with over 6% in the top ten. Sequenced sample: PBMCs. This TCR was sampled from a man between 25 and 39 years old in good health and CMV-seropositive. V and J are TRBV7-9 and TRBJ2-7; 7 nucleotides agree with TRBD1. CDR3 sequence reads: CASSSQRGQVYEQYF. In DNA form, the CDR3 reads TGTGCCAGCAGCAGTCAAAGGGGGCAGGTCTACGAGCAGTACTTC.